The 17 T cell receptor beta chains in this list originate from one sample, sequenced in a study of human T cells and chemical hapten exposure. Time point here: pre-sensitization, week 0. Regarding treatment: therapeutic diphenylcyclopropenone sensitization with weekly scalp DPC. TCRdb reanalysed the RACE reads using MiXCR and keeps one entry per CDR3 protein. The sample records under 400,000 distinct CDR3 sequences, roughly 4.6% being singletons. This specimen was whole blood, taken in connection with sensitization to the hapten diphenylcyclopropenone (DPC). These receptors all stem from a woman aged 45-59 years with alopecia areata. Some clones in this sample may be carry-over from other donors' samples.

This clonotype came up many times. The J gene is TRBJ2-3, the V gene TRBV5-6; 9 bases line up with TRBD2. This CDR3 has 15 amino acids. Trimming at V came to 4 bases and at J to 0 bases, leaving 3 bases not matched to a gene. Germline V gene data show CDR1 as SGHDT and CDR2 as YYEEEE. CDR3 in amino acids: CASSKTSGSTDTQYF. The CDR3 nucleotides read TGTGCCAGCAGCAAGACTAGCGGAAGCACAGATACGCAGTATTTT.

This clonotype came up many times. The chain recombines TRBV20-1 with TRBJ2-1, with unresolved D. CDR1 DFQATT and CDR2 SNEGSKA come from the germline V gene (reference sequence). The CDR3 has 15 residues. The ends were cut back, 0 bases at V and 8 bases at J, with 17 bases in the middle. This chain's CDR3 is CSARDSGGALDEQFF. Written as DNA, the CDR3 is TGCAGTGCTAGAGATAGTGGCGGTGCCTTGGATGAGCAGTTCTTC.

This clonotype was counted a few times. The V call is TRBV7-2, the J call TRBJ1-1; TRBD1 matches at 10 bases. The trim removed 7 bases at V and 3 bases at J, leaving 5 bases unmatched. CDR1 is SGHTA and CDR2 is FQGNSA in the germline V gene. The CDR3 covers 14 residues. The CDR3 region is CASILDRGDTEAFF. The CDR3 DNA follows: TGTGCCAGCATCCTGGACAGGGGGGACACTGAAGCTTTCTTT.

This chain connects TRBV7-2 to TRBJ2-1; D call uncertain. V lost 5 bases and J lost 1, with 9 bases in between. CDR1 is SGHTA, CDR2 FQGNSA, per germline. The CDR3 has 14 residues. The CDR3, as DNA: TGTGCCAGCAGCACCTACGGATCCTACAATGAGCAGTTCTTC. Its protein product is CASSTYGSYNEQFF.

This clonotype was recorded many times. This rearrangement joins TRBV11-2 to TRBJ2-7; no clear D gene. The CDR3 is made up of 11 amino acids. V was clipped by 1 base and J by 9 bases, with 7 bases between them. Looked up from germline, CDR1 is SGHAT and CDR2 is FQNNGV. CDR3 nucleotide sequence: TGTGCCAGCAGCTTAGGACCGGGGCAGTACTTC. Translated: CASSLGPGQYF.

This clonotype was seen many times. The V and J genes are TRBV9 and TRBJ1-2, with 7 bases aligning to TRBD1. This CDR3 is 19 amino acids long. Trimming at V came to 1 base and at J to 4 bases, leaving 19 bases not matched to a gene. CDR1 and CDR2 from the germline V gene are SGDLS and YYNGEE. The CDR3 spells CASSVSGRTGKRPLYGYTF. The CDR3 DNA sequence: TGTGCCAGCAGCGTAAGTGGTCGGACAGGAAAACGCCCTCTCTATGGCTACACCTTC.

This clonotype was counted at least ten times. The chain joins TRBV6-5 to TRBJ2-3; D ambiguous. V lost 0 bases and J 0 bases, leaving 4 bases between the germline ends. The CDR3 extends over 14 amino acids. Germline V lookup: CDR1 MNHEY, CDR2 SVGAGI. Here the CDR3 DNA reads TGTGCCAGCAGTTACTCGAGCAGCACAGATACGCAGTATTTT. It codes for CASSYSSSTDTQYF.

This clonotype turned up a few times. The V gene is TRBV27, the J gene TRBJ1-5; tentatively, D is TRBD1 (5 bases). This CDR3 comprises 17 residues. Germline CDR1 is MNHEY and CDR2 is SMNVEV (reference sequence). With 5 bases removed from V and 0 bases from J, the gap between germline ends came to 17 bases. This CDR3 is CASSRDPKVYSNQPQHF. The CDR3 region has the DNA TGTGCCAGCAGTCGGGACCCGAAGGTCTATAGCAATCAGCCCCAGCATTTT.

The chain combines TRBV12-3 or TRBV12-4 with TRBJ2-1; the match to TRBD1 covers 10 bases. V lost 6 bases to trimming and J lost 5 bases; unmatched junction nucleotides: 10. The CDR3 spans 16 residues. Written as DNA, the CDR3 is TGTGCCAGCAGCTTGGGGACAGGGGTAATCCACAATGAGCAGTTCTTC. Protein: CASSLGTGVIHNEQFF.

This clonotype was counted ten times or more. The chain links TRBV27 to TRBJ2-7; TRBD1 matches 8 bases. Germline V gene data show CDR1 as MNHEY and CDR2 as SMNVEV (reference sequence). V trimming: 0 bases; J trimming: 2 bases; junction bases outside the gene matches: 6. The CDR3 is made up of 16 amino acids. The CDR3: CASSLSSGGRTYEQYF. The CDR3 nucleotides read TGTGCCAGCAGTTTATCCTCAGGGGGCAGGACCTACGAGCAGTACTTC.

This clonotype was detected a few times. Here the CDR3 reads CASSSTGVNEKLFF. CDR3 coding DNA: TGTGCCAGCAGTTCCACAGGGGTTAATGAAAAACTGTTTTTT. The V gene is TRBV12-3 or TRBV12-4, the J gene TRBJ1-4; 7 bases are shared with TRBD1. Trimming cost V 4 bases and J 4 bases; bases outside gene matches: 3. The CDR3 is made up of 14 amino acids.

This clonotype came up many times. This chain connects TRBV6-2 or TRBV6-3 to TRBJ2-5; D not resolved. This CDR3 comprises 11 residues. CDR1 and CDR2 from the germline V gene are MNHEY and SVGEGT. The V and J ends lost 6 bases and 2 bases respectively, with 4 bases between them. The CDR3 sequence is CASSRQETQYF. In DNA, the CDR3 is TGTGCCAGCAGCCGGCAAGAGACCCAGTACTTC.

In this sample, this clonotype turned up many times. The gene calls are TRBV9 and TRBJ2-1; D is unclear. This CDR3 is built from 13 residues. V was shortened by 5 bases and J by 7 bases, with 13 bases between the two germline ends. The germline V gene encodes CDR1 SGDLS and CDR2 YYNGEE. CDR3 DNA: TGTGCCAGCAGTGGGTTCCCGAGGAATGAGCAGTTCTTC. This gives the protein CASSGFPRNEQFF.

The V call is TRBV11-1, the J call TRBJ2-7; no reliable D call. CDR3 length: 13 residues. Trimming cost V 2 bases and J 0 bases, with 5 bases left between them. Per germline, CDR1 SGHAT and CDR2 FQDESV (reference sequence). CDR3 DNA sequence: TGTGCCAGCAGCTTAACAGCCTCCTACGAGCAGTACTTC. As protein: CASSLTASYEQYF.

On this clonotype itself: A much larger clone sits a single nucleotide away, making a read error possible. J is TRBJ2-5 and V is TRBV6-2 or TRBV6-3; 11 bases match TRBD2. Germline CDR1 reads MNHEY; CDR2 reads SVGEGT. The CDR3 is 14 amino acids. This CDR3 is CAISLAGGIETQYF. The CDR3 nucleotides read TGTGCCATCAGTTTAGCGGGAGGGATAGAGACCCAGTACTTC.

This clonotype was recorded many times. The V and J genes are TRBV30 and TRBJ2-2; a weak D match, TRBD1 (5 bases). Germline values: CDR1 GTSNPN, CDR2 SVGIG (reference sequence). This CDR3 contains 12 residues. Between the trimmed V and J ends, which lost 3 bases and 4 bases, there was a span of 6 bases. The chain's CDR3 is CAWRGVTGELFF. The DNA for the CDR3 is TGTGCCTGGAGAGGGGTCACCGGGGAGCTGTTTTTT.

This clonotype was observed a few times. Here the CDR3 DNA reads TGTGCCAGCAGTTGGTCCCTTGGGTACGAGCAGTACTTC. Protein: CASSWSLGYEQYF. The chain joins TRBV5-5 to TRBJ2-7; D not certain. CDR1 is SGHKS and CDR2 is YYEKEE in the germline V gene (reference sequence). The length of the CDR3 is 13 residues. The germline V and J ends were trimmed by 5 bases and 4 bases, with 13 bases remaining between them.